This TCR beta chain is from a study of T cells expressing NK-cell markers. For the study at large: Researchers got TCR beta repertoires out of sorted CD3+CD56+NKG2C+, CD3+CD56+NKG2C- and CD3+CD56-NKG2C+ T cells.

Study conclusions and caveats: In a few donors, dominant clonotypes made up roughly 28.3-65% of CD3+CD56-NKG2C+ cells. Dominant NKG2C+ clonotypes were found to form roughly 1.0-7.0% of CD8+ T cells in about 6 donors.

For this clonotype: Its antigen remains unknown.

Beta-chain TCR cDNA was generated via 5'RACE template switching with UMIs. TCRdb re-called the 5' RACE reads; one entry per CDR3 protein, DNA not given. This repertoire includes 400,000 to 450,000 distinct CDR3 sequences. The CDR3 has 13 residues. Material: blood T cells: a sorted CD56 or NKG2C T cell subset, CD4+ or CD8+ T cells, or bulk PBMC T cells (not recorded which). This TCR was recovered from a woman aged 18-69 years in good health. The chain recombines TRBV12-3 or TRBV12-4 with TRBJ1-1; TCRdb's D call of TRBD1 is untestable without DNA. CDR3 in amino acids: CASSRTGQTEAFF.